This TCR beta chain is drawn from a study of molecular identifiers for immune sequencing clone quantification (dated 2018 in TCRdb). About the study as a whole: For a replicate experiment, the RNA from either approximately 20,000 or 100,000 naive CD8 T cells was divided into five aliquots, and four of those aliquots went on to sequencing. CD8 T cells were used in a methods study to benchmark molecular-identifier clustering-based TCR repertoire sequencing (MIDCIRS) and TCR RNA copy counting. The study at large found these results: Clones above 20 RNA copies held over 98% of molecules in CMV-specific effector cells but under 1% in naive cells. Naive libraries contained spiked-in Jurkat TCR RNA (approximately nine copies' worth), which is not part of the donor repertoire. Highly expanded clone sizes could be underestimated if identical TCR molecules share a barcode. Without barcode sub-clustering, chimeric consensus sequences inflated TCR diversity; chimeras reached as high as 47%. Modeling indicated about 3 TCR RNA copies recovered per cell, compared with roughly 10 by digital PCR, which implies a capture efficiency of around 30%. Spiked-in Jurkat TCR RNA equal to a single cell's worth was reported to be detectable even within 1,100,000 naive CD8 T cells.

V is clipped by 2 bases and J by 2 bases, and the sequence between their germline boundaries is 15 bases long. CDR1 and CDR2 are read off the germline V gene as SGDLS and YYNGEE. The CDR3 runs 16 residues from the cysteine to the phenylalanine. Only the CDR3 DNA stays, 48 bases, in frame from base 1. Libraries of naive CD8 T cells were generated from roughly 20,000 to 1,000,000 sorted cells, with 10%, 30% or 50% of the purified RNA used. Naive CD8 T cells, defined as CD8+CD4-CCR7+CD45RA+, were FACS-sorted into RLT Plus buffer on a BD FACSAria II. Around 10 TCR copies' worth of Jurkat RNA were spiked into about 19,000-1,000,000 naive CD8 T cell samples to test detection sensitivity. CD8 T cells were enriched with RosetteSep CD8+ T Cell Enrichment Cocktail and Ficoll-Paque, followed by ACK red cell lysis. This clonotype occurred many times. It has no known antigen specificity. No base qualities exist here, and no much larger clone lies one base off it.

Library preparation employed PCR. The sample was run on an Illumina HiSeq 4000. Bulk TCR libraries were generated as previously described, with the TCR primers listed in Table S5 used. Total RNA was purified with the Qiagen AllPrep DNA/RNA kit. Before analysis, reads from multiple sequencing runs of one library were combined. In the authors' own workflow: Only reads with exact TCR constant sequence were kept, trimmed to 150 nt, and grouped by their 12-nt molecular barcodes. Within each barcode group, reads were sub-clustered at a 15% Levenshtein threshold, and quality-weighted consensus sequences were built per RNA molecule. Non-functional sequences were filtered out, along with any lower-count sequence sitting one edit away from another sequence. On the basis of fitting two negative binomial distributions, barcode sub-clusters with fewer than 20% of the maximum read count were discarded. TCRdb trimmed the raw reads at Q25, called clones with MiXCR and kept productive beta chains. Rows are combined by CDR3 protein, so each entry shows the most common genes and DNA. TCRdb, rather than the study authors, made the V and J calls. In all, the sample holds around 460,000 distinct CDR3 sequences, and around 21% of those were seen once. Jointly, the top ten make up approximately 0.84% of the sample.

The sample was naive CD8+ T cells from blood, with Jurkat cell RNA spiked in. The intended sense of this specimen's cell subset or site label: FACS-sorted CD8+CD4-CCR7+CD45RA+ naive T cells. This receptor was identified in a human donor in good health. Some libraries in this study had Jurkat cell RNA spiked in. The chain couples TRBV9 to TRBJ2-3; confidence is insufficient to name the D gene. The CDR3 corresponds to CASSVAGSPTTDTQYF. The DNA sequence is TGTGCCAGCAGCGTGGCCGGGTCCCCAACCACAGATACGCAGTATTTT.